Each of the 31 T cell receptor beta chains below was sequenced from the same sample in a study of CD8 T cells in ankylosing spondylitis. Whole-study results and caveats: One TCR beta motif, made up of eight highly homologous variants, appeared characteristic of ankylosing spondylitis blood.

No antigen is known for these receptors. In TCRdb, the 5' RACE reads were re-called with MiXCR into one record per CDR3 protein. The sample lists a few hundred thousand distinct CDR3 sequences, 20% to 25% occurring once. What was sequenced was blood, either unsorted or a sorted T cell fraction (not recorded which). These receptors were obtained from a male donor with ankylosing spondylitis.

The chain carries TRBV7-8 and TRBJ2-1, with no clear D. The length of the CDR3 is 11 residues. V gave up 5 bases and J gave up 10 bases, with 9 bases separating them. Germline CDR1 reads SGHVS; CDR2 reads FQNEAQ. The CDR3 DNA reads TGTGCCAGCAGCCATAGATGGGAGCAGTTCTTC. Translated, it gives CASSHRWEQFF.

This clonotype was seen more than once but under ten times. The chain carries TRBV10-3 and TRBJ2-1; TRBD2 is a possible D gene (5 bases). V shed 5 bases and J shed 6 bases, with 17 bases lying between them. Germline V CDR1 and CDR2: ENHRY, SYGVKD. CDR3 length: 15 amino acids. The CDR3 loop reads CAISRAGVRTNEQFF. DNA of the CDR3: TGTGCCATCAGTCGAGCCGGGGTAAGGACCAATGAGCAGTTCTTC.

This clonotype occurred a few times. This sequence joins TRBV7-3 and TRBJ2-3, with 10 bases aligning to TRBD2. The CDR3 loop spans 17 amino acids. CDR1 is SGHTA, CDR2 FQGTGA, per germline. V lost 3 bases, J lost 3 bases, and 9 bases stayed unmatched. The chain's CDR3 is CASSFSLAGGGTDTQYF. For the CDR3, the DNA is TGTGCCAGCAGCTTTTCCTTAGCGGGAGGAGGTACAGATACGCAGTATTTT.

J is TRBJ1-4 and V is TRBV9; D remains ambiguous. Germline lookup yields CDR1 SGDLS and CDR2 YYNGEE. CDR3 length: 15 amino acids. Trimming removed 0 bases at V and 8 bases at J, with 14 bases between. The CDR3 sequence: CASSVGPLNSEKLFF. The CDR3 DNA is TGTGCCAGCAGCGTAGGACCCCTAAACAGCGAAAAACTGTTTTTT.

Only a few counts were recorded for this clonotype. The genes are TRBV11-2 and TRBJ1-4; maybe TRBD1 (5 bases). The CDR3 spans 15 residues. V was trimmed by 4 bases and J by 2 bases, leaving 11 bases between them. Germline lookup yields CDR1 SGHAT and CDR2 FQNNGV. The chain's CDR3 is CASSSHRQTNEKLFF. In DNA form, the CDR3 reads TGTGCCAGCAGCTCACACAGGCAGACTAATGAAAAACTGTTTTTT.

V is TRBV7-9 and J is TRBJ2-2; 7 nucleotides align to TRBD2. This CDR3 is built from 17 residues. With V trimmed by 1 base and J by 1 base, 6 bases remained unmatched. From germline, CDR1 is SEHNR and CDR2 FQNEAQ (reference sequence). This CDR3 is CASSLDTRGVNTGELFF. The CDR3 nucleotides read TGTGCCAGCAGCTTAGATACACGGGGGGTGAACACCGGGGAGCTGTTTTTT.

This clonotype was observed a handful of times. This chain connects TRBV5-1 to TRBJ2-1; 8 nucleotides line up with TRBD2. The V gene end was trimmed by 5 bases and the J gene end by 7 bases; junction bases not matched to a gene: 11. The CDR3 length is 15 residues. Germline assignment: CDR1 SGHRS and CDR2 YFSETQ. The CDR3 DNA reads as TGCGCCAGCAGGGTGAGGTCGGGAGGGGAGAATGAGCAGTTCTTC. Its protein is CASRVRSGGENEQFF. The full variable domain, in which reference TRBV5-1 and TRBJ2-1 provide the parts outside the CDR3, is KAGVTQTPRYLIKTRGQQVTLSCSPISGHRSVSWYQQTPGQGLQFLFEYFSETQRNKGNFPGRFSGRQFSNSRSEMNVSTLELGDSALYLCASRVRSGGENEQFFGPGTRLTVL.

The chain recombines TRBV29-1 with TRBJ2-7; 8 bases are shared with TRBD2. Germline CDR1 reads SQVTM; CDR2 reads ANQGSEA. V trimming: 2 bases; J trimming: 3 bases; junction bases outside the gene matches: 3. This CDR3 contains 13 residues. The CDR3 DNA reads TGCAGCGTTGAATTACTAGCGGACTACGAGCAGTACTTC. Translated: CSVELLADYEQYF.

This clonotype was picked up a small number of times. This chain joins TRBV20-1 and TRBJ2-7; D perhaps matches TRBD1 (5 bases). Germline CDR1 and CDR2: DFQATT and SNEGSKA (reference sequence). This CDR3 has 13 amino acids. V was clipped by 6 bases and J by 2 bases, with 14 bases between them. CDR3 coding DNA: TGCAGTGCACCCGTCCCAGGGACCTACGAGCAGTACTTC. Translating it yields CSAPVPGTYEQYF.

The CDR3 DNA reads TGTGCCAGCAGCTTAGAGGGGACGGTCTCCTACGAGCAGTACTTC. Protein sequence: CASSLEGTVSYEQYF. The chain recombines TRBV7-6 with TRBJ2-7; D may correspond to TRBD1 or TRBD2 (5 bases each). The germline CDR1 and CDR2 sequences are SGHVS and FNYEAQ. This CDR3 has 15 amino acids. Trimming removed 1 base at V and 0 bases at J, with 10 bases between.

In its sample, this clonotype was seen many times. The rearrangement links TRBV29-1 to TRBJ2-1; no definite D call. Looked up from germline, CDR1 is SQVTM and CDR2 is ANQGSEA. Trimming stripped 6 bases from V and 4 bases from J, with 13 bases between. The CDR3 consists of 13 residues. For the CDR3, the DNA is TGCAGCGTGAGTACGCCAAGTTACAATGAGCAGTTCTTC. Its translation is CSVSTPSYNEQFF.

This clonotype was counted between two and nine times. The rearrangement links TRBV12-3 or TRBV12-4 to TRBJ1-1; tentative D call: TRBD1 (6 bases). The CDR3 is 15 residues long. V shed 5 bases and J shed 5 bases, with 18 bases lying between them. Here the CDR3 reads CASSPRLGAGTEAFF. In DNA, the CDR3 is TGTGCCAGCAGTCCACGTTTGGGGGCAGGGACTGAAGCTTTCTTT.

This clonotype has a handful of counts. This sequence joins TRBV9 and TRBJ2-2, with TRBD2 matching over 9 bases. V shed 3 bases, J shed 3 bases, and the junction held 12 bases outside the gene matches. Germline lookup yields CDR1 SGDLS and CDR2 YYNGEE. CDR3 length: 18 amino acids. The CDR3 loop reads CASSAGVLVAGDTGELFF. Here the CDR3 DNA reads TGTGCCAGCAGCGCCGGGGTATTGGTAGCGGGAGACACCGGGGAGCTGTTTTTT.

The chain couples TRBV20-1 to TRBJ2-1; D unclear. From germline, CDR1 is DFQATT and CDR2 SNEGSKA (reference sequence). The CDR3 has 13 amino acids. The germline V and J ends were trimmed by 3 bases and 2 bases, with 8 bases remaining between them. The CDR3 DNA is TGCAGTGCTAGCACGATCCCCTACAATGAGCAGTTCTTC. Translating it yields CSASTIPYNEQFF.

The chain recombines TRBV7-3 with TRBJ2-1; a weak D match, TRBD2 (6 bases). The CDR3 is made up of 15 amino acids. Germline CDR1 and CDR2: SGHTA and FQGTGA. The V gene lost 5 bases and the J gene lost 1 base, with 12 bases spanning the gap. For the CDR3, the DNA is TGTGCCAGCAGCCGGGACTGGGGTTCCTACAATGAGCAGTTCTTC. This sequence encodes CASSRDWGSYNEQFF.

This clonotype was seen a handful of times. The J gene is TRBJ2-1, the V gene TRBV11-3; unclear D gene. Germline V lookup: CDR1 SGHNT, CDR2 YENEEA. The V gene lost 0 bases and the J gene lost 0 bases, with 6 bases spanning the gap. The CDR3 totals 15 residues. The CDR3 here is CASSLDPDSYNEQFF. In nucleotides, the CDR3 is TGTGCCAGCAGCTTAGATCCAGACTCCTACAATGAGCAGTTCTTC. Full variable domain (missing parts from reference TRBV11-3 and TRBJ2-1): EAGVVQSPRYKIIEKKQPVAFWCNPISGHNTLYWYLQNLGQGPELLIRYENEEAVDDSQLPKDRFSAERLKGVDSTLKIQPAELGDSAVYLCASSLDPDSYNEQFFGPGTRLTVL.

This clonotype has just a few counts. V and J are TRBV29-1 and TRBJ2-5, with 7 bases lining up with TRBD2. V was pared by 3 bases and J by 3 bases, with 4 bases of the junction left unmatched. The CDR3 is 13 residues long. In germline, CDR1 is SQVTM, CDR2 ANQGSEA. The CDR3 DNA sequence: TGCAGCGTTGAGGTTGCGGGAGAAGAGACCCAGTACTTC. Amino acid sequence: CSVEVAGEETQYF.

J is TRBJ1-2 and V is TRBV20-1; D is perhaps TRBD1 (5 bases). Germline CDR1 DFQATT, CDR2 SNEGSKA (reference sequence). The CDR3 loop spans 10 amino acids. CDR3 amino acids: CRHVGDGYTF. Written as DNA, the CDR3 is TGCAGACACGTGGGGGATGGCTACACCTTC.

V gene TRBV20-1 combines with J gene TRBJ2-5; 7 nucleotides agree with TRBD2. This CDR3 has 15 amino acids. The V gene end was trimmed by 4 bases and the J gene end by 1 base; junction bases not matched to a gene: 9. Germline lookup yields CDR1 DFQATT and CDR2 SNEGSKA (reference sequence). CDR3 amino acids: CSATAREKSQETQYF. The CDR3 DNA reads as TGCAGTGCTACGGCGCGGGAGAAATCCCAAGAGACCCAGTACTTC.

This clonotype was detected only a few times. The chain employs TRBV19 and TRBJ1-1; 10 bases are shared with TRBD1. CDR1 and CDR2 (germline): LNHDA, SQIVND (reference sequence). The CDR3 length is 15 residues. V was pared by 4 bases and J by 0 bases, with 2 bases of the junction left unmatched. In DNA form, the CDR3 reads TGTGCCAGTAGTAGGGACAGGGGACTGAACACTGAAGCTTTCTTT. Its protein is CASSRDRGLNTEAFF.

V is TRBV15 and J is TRBJ2-7; 7 nucleotides match TRBD1. V was clipped by 0 bases and J by 7 bases; unmatched bases: 6. The germline V gene encodes CDR1 LNHNV and CDR2 YYDKDF (reference sequence). This CDR3 contains 14 residues. The CDR3 reads CATSRDRGPREQYF. The CDR3 nucleotides read TGTGCCACCAGCAGAGATAGGGGGCCGAGGGAGCAGTACTTC. The full variable domain, its missing parts supplied by reference TRBV15 and TRBJ2-7, is DAMVIQNPRYQVTQFGKPVTLSCSQTLNHNVMYWYQQKSSQAPKLLFHYYDKDFNNEADTPDNFQSRRPNTSFCFLDIRSPGLGDTAMYLCATSRDRGPREQYFGPGTRLTVT.

The chain uses TRBV28 and TRBJ1-3; D possibly corresponds to TRBD1 (5 bases). Deletions cut 4 bases from V and 0 bases from J, with 16 bases between. The V gene's germline CDR1 is MDHEN and CDR2 SYDVKM. CDR3 length equals 17 residues. DNA for the CDR3: TGTGCCAGCAGTTCATCGGGACTCCTATTCTCTGGAAACACCATATATTTT. It specifies CASSSSGLLFSGNTIYF.

This sequence joins TRBV28 and TRBJ2-3, with 14 bases aligning to TRBD2. J gave up 6 bases and V 6 bases, and 5 bases lay outside the gene matches. Germline-derived CDR1 and CDR2 are MDHEN and SYDVKM. This CDR3 has 15 residues. As DNA, the CDR3 is TGTGCCAGCAGCTCTAGGACTAGCGGGAGGGATACGCAGTATTTT. This sequence encodes CASSSRTSGRDTQYF.

This clonotype has more than one count but fewer than ten. The genes are TRBV7-8 and TRBJ2-3, with 7 positions matching TRBD2. Germline-derived CDR1 and CDR2 are SGHVS and FQNEAQ. With V trimmed by 10 bases and J by 2 bases, 6 bases remained unmatched. The CDR3 length is 13 residues. The CDR3 bases are TGTGCCACCAATAGCGGGTCCACAGATACGCAGTATTTT. Residues: CATNSGSTDTQYF.

V gene TRBV20-1 combines with J gene TRBJ2-1; D tentatively reads TRBD1 or TRBD2 (7 bases each). Germline values: CDR1 DFQATT, CDR2 SNEGSKA (reference sequence). The CDR3 spans 13 residues. The CDR3 loop is CSGGGGSKDEQFF. Written as DNA, the CDR3 is TGCAGCGGAGGGGGCGGGAGTAAGGATGAGCAGTTCTTC.

The gene calls are TRBV10-3 and TRBJ1-1, with 7 bases aligning to TRBD1. CDR3 size: 14 residues. V lost 6 bases to trimming and J lost 0 bases; unmatched junction nucleotides: 4. From germline, CDR1 is ENHRY and CDR2 SYGVKD. CDR3 loop: CAIRPGQMNTEAFF. CDR3 in DNA: TGTGCCATCAGGCCGGGACAGATGAACACTGAAGCTTTCTTT.

This clonotype was counted a few times. The chain uses TRBV20-1 and TRBJ2-7, with a tentative D call TRBD2 (6 bases). CDR1 DFQATT and CDR2 SNEGSKA come from the germline V gene (reference sequence). The CDR3 consists of 14 residues. The V end lost 6 bases, the J end lost 0 bases, and 15 bases lay between the germline ends. CDR3 residues: CSAKRGGISYEQYF. CDR3 nucleotides: TGCAGTGCCAAACGTGGGGGGATCTCCTACGAGCAGTACTTC.

This clonotype was observed a few times. The rearrangement uses TRBV18 and TRBJ2-7; D is possibly TRBD2 (5 bases). Deletions cut 3 bases from V and 5 bases from J, with 8 bases between. From germline, CDR1 is KGHSH and CDR2 LQKENI. This CDR3 has 12 residues. CDR3: CASSPNGNEQYF. The DNA for the CDR3 is TGTGCCAGCTCACCCAACGGGAACGAGCAGTACTTC.

This clonotype has more than one count but fewer than ten. The J gene is TRBJ2-5, the V gene TRBV5-1; 14 bases are shared with TRBD2. V lost 4 bases, J lost 6 bases, and 8 bases stayed unmatched. This CDR3 has 16 residues. Germline CDR1 reads SGHRS; CDR2 reads YFSETQ. CDR3 sequence: CASSVGLAGVGKTQYF. The CDR3, as DNA: TGCGCCAGCAGCGTGGGACTAGCGGGAGTCGGGAAGACCCAGTACTTC.

The V gene is TRBV9, the J gene TRBJ1-1; D remains ambiguous. CDR1 is SGDLS, CDR2 YYNGEE, per germline. The CDR3 is made up of 11 amino acids. The V end lost 0 bases, the J end lost 4 bases, and 1 base lay between the germline ends. Written as DNA, the CDR3 is TGTGCCAGCAGCGTAGTCACTGAAGCTTTCTTT. It specifies CASSVVTEAFF.

The chain couples TRBV7-9 to TRBJ1-2; D unresolved. The V end was cut by 2 bases, the J end by 7 bases, with 5 bases between. Germline V lookup: CDR1 SEHNR, CDR2 FQNEAQ (reference sequence). The CDR3 is made up of 11 amino acids. CDR3 DNA: TGTGCCAGCAGCTTATCGGCTGGCTACACCTTC. It encodes CASSLSAGYTF. Looking up the rest from reference TRBV7-9 and TRBJ1-2 gives the full variable domain: DTGVSQNPRHKITKRGQNVTFRCDPISEHNRLYWYRQTLGQGPEFLTYFQNEAQLEKSRLLSDRFSAERPKGSFSTLEIQRTEQGDSAMYLCASSLSAGYTFGSGTRLTVV.